The 4 T cell receptor beta chains given below trace back to one sample, sequenced in a study of blood T cell repertoires in COVID-19. TCRdb keeps only in-frame clones here, not all; method: immunoSEQ multiplex PCR. Here the sample spans more than 250,000 clones, 75% to 90% being singletons. The sequenced sample was peripheral blood. Source of these receptors: a human donor in a cohort sampled during active COVID-19.

J is TRBJ2-2 and V is TRBV2; D not resolved. This CDR3 contains 13 residues. Germline V lookup: CDR1 SNHLY, CDR2 FYNNEI. Between the trimmed V and J ends, which lost 8 bases and 6 bases, there was a span of 13 bases. CDR3: CASAYRSAGELFF. The CDR3 nucleotides read TGTGCCAGCGCCTACAGATCAGCCGGGGAGCTGTTTTTT.

This clone showed up just once. The genes are TRBV7-2 and TRBJ1-4, with D perhaps matching TRBD1 (6 bases). The CDR3 sequence is 15 residues long. Trimming shortened V by 5 bases and J by 8 bases, and 18 bases separated the two germline ends. Germline V gene sequence: CDR1 SGHTA, CDR2 FQGNSA. The CDR3 nucleotides are TGTGCCAGCAGCGCAGACAGGCGATTCGGAGAAAAACTGTTTTTT. This encodes CASSADRRFGEKLFF.

This sequence joins TRBV4-1 and TRBJ1-1; the D gene is possibly TRBD1 (6 bases). This CDR3 region has 16 residues. CDR1 MGHRA and CDR2 YSYEKL come from the germline V gene. Trimming took 0 bases from V and 5 from J, leaving 16 bases between them. CDR3 DNA: TGCGCCAGCAGCCAAGATCTTCAGGGAGGGGGTACTGAAGCTTTCTTT. Amino acid sequence: CASSQDLQGGGTEAFF.

The chain combines TRBV11-3 with TRBJ2-7, with 7 bases fitting TRBD1. The CDR3 extends over 13 amino acids. The germline CDR1 and CDR2 sequences are SGHNT and YENEEA. The V gene end was trimmed by 5 bases and the J gene end by 6 bases; junction bases not matched to a gene: 7. CDR3 amino acids: CASSLGQEAEQYF. CDR3 nucleotide sequence: TGTGCCAGCAGCCTCGGACAGGAAGCCGAGCAGTACTTC.